These 24 T cell receptor beta chains were all obtained from the same sample, sequenced in a study of vaccination and CD4 T cells after COVID-19 (dated by TCRdb to between 2022 and 2023). Their specific antigens are unknown. Library preparation used PCR. Sequencing took place on an Illumina iSeq 100. DNA from cultured CD4+ T cells underwent TCR sequencing with the Oncomine TCR Beta short-read assay at the Johns Hopkins FTIC core. TCRdb trimmed the raw reads at Q25, called clones with MiXCR and kept productive beta chains. Rows are unified per CDR3 protein, each entry keeping the most common DNA and genes. The table for this sample lists about 11,000 distinct CDR3 sequences; around 45% of them were counted only once. Jointly, the top ten make up 20% to 25% of the sample. According to the study, the label for this sample's treatment or condition signals: roughly nine-day PBMC culture with coronavirus spike peptide pools or control peptides (ViraFEST assay).

The sequencing used cultured CD4+ T cells from blood, collected after SARS-CoV-2 vaccination. The receptors here all came from a human donor with COVID-19.

The sample holds a few counts of this clonotype. The rearrangement links TRBV20-1 to TRBJ2-2, with D perhaps TRBD2 (5 bases). With 2 bases removed from V and 0 bases from J, the gap between germline ends came to 10 bases. The CDR3 is 15 amino acids. Germline CDR1 is DFQATT and CDR2 is SNEGSKA (reference sequence). The CDR3 here is CSARKRDANTGELFF. In DNA, the CDR3 is TGCAGTGCTAGAAAGAGGGATGCGAACACCGGGGAGCTGTTTTTT.

The CDR3 loop is CASRAYSNQPQHF. CDR3 in DNA: TGTGCCAGCAGGGCGTATAGCAATCAGCCCCAGCATTTT. The chain recombines TRBV2 with TRBJ1-5; no clear D gene. V was cut by 6 bases and J by 0 bases, with 6 bases left in between. The CDR3 covers 13 residues. Per germline, CDR1 SNHLY and CDR2 FYNNEI.

The CDR3 loop is CASSPRGTSVADTQYF. The DNA of the CDR3 is TGTGCCAGCAGTCCGAGGGGGACTAGCGTGGCAGATACGCAGTATTTT. The V gene is TRBV12-3 or TRBV12-4, the J gene TRBJ2-3, with TRBD2 matching over 10 bases. The junction had 9 bases not matched to a gene; V was cut back by 5 bases and J by 4 bases. The CDR3 extends over 16 amino acids.

The chain uses TRBV4-1 and TRBJ2-5, with 8 nucleotides matching TRBD2. Per germline, CDR1 MGHRA and CDR2 YSYEKL. The CDR3 consists of 16 residues. Trimming at V came to 1 base and at J to 5 bases, leaving 9 bases not matched to a gene. The CDR3 here is CASSQAGTRGTETQYF. CDR3 nucleotide sequence: TGCGCCAGCAGCCAAGCCGGGACTAGGGGGACGGAGACCCAGTACTTC.

The genes are TRBV5-4 and TRBJ2-5, with TRBD2 matching 9 bases. V trimming: 4 bases; J trimming: 2 bases; junction bases outside the gene matches: 6. The CDR3 runs to 15 residues. From germline, CDR1 is SGHNT and CDR2 YYREEE (reference sequence). CDR3 DNA: TGTGCCAGCAGCGCCCAGCGGGGGGATCAAGAGACCCAGTACTTC. It yields the protein CASSAQRGDQETQYF.

The chain links TRBV20-1 to TRBJ1-2; no clear D. The CDR3 has 16 amino acids. Germline CDR1 and CDR2: DFQATT and SNEGSKA (reference sequence). V dropped 0 bases and J dropped 4 bases, with 18 bases sitting between them. CDR3 region: CSARDNLPARPYGYTF. The CDR3, as DNA: TGCAGTGCTAGAGATAACCTACCGGCTCGACCCTATGGCTACACCTTC.

In this sample, this clonotype turned up a few times. The V and J genes are TRBV19 and TRBJ2-2, with D possibly TRBD1 on 5 matching bases. Trimming took off 9 bases at V and 1 base at J, with 6 bases between the two ends. The CDR3 has 12 residues. CDR1 is LNHDA, CDR2 SQIVND, per germline (reference sequence). The CDR3 loop reads CARGVNTGELFF. CDR3 coding DNA: TGTGCCAGAGGGGTGAACACCGGGGAGCTGTTTTTT.

This chain links TRBV20-1 with TRBJ1-3; D is possibly TRBD1 (6 bases). The CDR3 is made up of 13 amino acids. V was cut by 6 bases and J by 1 base, with 10 bases left in between. The germline gives CDR1 DFQATT, CDR2 SNEGSKA (reference sequence). As DNA, the CDR3 is TGCAGTGCCAGTAGGGGGTCTGGAAACACCATATATTTT. Its translation is CSASRGSGNTIYF.

There are a few counts of this clonotype. This chain joins TRBV20-1 and TRBJ1-1; the D gene is possibly TRBD1 (6 bases). The V and J ends lost 1 base and 3 bases respectively, with 15 bases between them. Germline V gives CDR1 DFQATT, CDR2 SNEGSKA (reference sequence). This CDR3 spans 15 amino acids. DNA for the CDR3: TGCAGTGCTAGAGGAGGGGGGAATCTGGACACTGAAGCTTTCTTT. It translates to CSARGGGNLDTEAFF.

Points on this clonotype: The germline gene is not matched at one end of the junction; a read error may be the cause. The chain couples TRBV6-1 to TRBJ1-4, with D possibly being TRBD1 (6 bases). The CDR3 has 15 amino acids. From germline, CDR1 is MNHNS and CDR2 SASEGT. Here the CDR3 reads CANSALWGGQEKLFF. CDR3 nucleotide sequence: TGTGCCAACAGTGCTCTGTGGGGGGGGCAGGAAAAACTGTTTTTT.

This chain connects TRBV2 to TRBJ1-6; weak D call: TRBD1 (6 bases). CDR3 length: 16 residues. The germline V gene has CDR1 SNHLY and CDR2 FYNNEI. The germline V and J ends were trimmed by 8 bases and 5 bases, with 19 bases remaining between them. Written as DNA, the CDR3 is TGTGCCAGCGTCGTACTCCGGACAGCTAATAATTCACCCCTCCACTTT. Protein sequence: CASVVLRTANNSPLHF.

There are a few counts of this clonotype. CDR3: CASETGYADTQYF. CDR3 sequence (DNA): TGTGCCAGCGAGACAGGGTACGCAGATACGCAGTATTTT. This chain links TRBV12-3 or TRBV12-4 with TRBJ2-3, with 7 nucleotides matching TRBD1. V shed 8 bases, J shed 4 bases, and the junction held 6 bases outside the gene matches. CDR3 size: 13 residues.

This clonotype was counted between two and nine times. The chain uses TRBV2 and TRBJ2-5, with D possibly TRBD1 on 6 matching bases. There are 14 residues in the CDR3. V gave up 8 bases and J gave up 2 bases, with 15 bases separating them. Germline V gene sequence: CDR1 SNHLY, CDR2 FYNNEI. DNA of the CDR3: TGTGCCAGCTCTCTTGACGGGACACAAGAGACCCAGTACTTC. It encodes CASSLDGTQETQYF.

The DNA for the CDR3 is TGTGCCAGCAGGGAACCGGGACAGGGGTTACGGGAGCAGTACTTC. Translating it yields CASREPGQGLREQYF. The V call is TRBV6-1, the J call TRBJ2-7, with 10 bases lining up with TRBD1. The CDR3 consists of 15 residues. J gave up 7 bases and V 6 bases, and 12 bases lay outside the gene matches. Germline values: CDR1 MNHNS, CDR2 SASEGT.

This clonotype was recorded a few times. The chain employs TRBV19 and TRBJ1-2; 9 bases are shared with TRBD1. The V gene end was trimmed by 5 bases and the J gene end by 0 bases; junction bases not matched to a gene: 7. This CDR3 spans 16 amino acids. CDR1 is LNHDA and CDR2 is SQIVND in the germline V gene (reference sequence). The CDR3 DNA follows: TGTGCCAGTAGTCTACTAGGACAGGGGCCTAACTATGGCTACACCTTC. It specifies CASSLLGQGPNYGYTF. The whole variable domain, filled in from reference TRBV19 and TRBJ1-2, reads DGGITQSPKYLFRKEGQNVTLSCEQNLNHDAMYWYRQDPGQGLRLIYYSQIVNDFQKGDIAEGYSVSREKKESFPLTVTSAQKNPTAFYLCASSLLGQGPNYGYTFGSGTRLTVV.

The chain carries TRBV27 and TRBJ2-7, with a possible D match to TRBD2 (6 bases). V was trimmed by 10 bases and J by 10 bases, leaving 17 bases between them. In germline, CDR1 is MNHEY, CDR2 SMNVEV (reference sequence). The CDR3 contains 11 residues. The CDR3 loop is CATQRRDLQYF. CDR3 in DNA: TGTGCCACCCAAAGGAGGGACCTACAGTACTTC.

The chain recombines TRBV20-1 with TRBJ2-3; the D gene is possibly TRBD1 (6 bases). The CDR3 extends over 15 amino acids. The germline gives CDR1 DFQATT, CDR2 SNEGSKA (reference sequence). Trimming took 4 bases from V and 0 from J, leaving 14 bases between them. The CDR3, as DNA: TGCAGTGCTACCACAGGGTTTACTAGCACAGATACGCAGTATTTT. It specifies CSATTGFTSTDTQYF.

The rearrangement joins TRBV29-1 to TRBJ2-5, with no clear D. In germline, CDR1 is SQVTM, CDR2 ANQGSEA. This CDR3 region has 12 residues. V shed 0 bases and J shed 1 base, with 3 bases lying between them. In DNA form, the CDR3 reads TGCAGCGTTGAAGAAAGCCAAGAGACCCAGTACTTC. The encoded protein is CSVEESQETQYF.

This clonotype has more than one count but fewer than ten. The J gene is TRBJ1-2, the V gene TRBV20-1; 9 bases align to TRBD1. Trimming at V came to 6 bases and at J to 3 bases, leaving 11 bases not matched to a gene. The length of the CDR3 is 15 residues. Germline CDR1 and CDR2: DFQATT and SNEGSKA (reference sequence). The CDR3 DNA follows: TGCAGTGCCAGCGGGACAGGGCGAAGCGACTATGGCTACACCTTC. It is translated as CSASGTGRSDYGYTF.

This clonotype turned up a few times. The rearrangement joins TRBV27 to TRBJ1-5; D is unclear. CDR3 size: 12 residues. CDR1 MNHEY and CDR2 SMNVEV come from the germline V gene (reference sequence). Trimming pared 6 bases from V and 7 bases from J, leaving 10 bases between. CDR3 DNA: TGTGCCAGCAGACAAATTGGACAGCCCCAGCATTTT. Translation gives CASRQIGQPQHF.

V is TRBV10-1 and J is TRBJ2-5; TRBD2 matches 14 bases. Germline V gene data show CDR1 as WNHNN and CDR2 as SYGVQD (reference sequence). The CDR3 extends over 17 amino acids. The trim removed 0 bases at V and 6 bases at J, leaving 6 bases unmatched. CDR3 protein: CASSESRGTSGGKTQYF. DNA for the CDR3: TGCGCCAGCAGTGAGTCCCGCGGGACTAGCGGGGGTAAGACCCAGTACTTC.

This clonotype was picked up a small number of times. The V call is TRBV20-1, the J call TRBJ1-1, with TRBD1 matching 8 bases. CDR1 and CDR2 from the germline V gene are DFQATT and SNEGSKA (reference sequence). V was pared by 4 bases and J by 2 bases, with 3 bases of the junction left unmatched. The CDR3 sequence is 13 residues long. CDR3 DNA: TGCAGTGCTAAGGACAGGGTAAACACTGAAGCTTTCTTT. This translates into CSAKDRVNTEAFF.

V is TRBV11-1 and J is TRBJ1-3; TRBD1 aligns across 10 bases. V lost 6 bases to trimming and J lost 2 bases; unmatched junction nucleotides: 1. Germline loops: CDR1 SGHAT, CDR2 FQDESV (reference sequence). The CDR3 has 14 amino acids. CDR3 amino acids: CASRGQGTGNTIYF. The CDR3 DNA is TGTGCCAGCAGGGGACAGGGGACTGGAAACACCATATATTTT.

This clonotype was seen more than once but under ten times. V gene TRBV7-9 combines with J gene TRBJ1-3, with D unclear. Trimming removed 5 bases from V and 1 base from J, with 3 bases in between. The CDR3 spans 12 residues. Germline CDR1 reads SEHNR; CDR2 reads FQNEAQ (reference sequence). The CDR3 loop reads CASSPSGNTIYF. The CDR3 bases are TGTGCCAGCAGCCCTTCTGGAAACACCATATATTTT. Drawing the rest from reference TRBV7-9 and TRBJ1-3, the complete variable domain is DTGVSQNPRHKITKRGQNVTFRCDPISEHNRLYWYRQTLGQGPEFLTYFQNEAQLEKSRLLSDRFSAERPKGSFSTLEIQRTEQGDSAMYLCASSPSGNTIYFGEGSWLTVV.